This entry features one T cell receptor (beta chain) sequence. Some clones are missing from TCRdb's copy, which holds only in-frame ones; the method was immunoSEQ multiplex PCR. The profile shows some 290,000 clones, approximately 89% of them singletons. This sample was included in a study of blood T cell repertoires in COVID-19. Germline CDR1 is LNHNV and CDR2 is YYDKDF (reference sequence). Trimming shortened V by 3 bases and J by 0 bases, and 18 bases separated the two germline ends. The CDR3 is 17 amino acids. The sequencing input was PBMCs or T cells enriched from blood (not recorded which). The rearrangement links TRBV15 to TRBJ2-7; maybe TRBD2 (5 bases). This clonotype was obtained from a woman younger than 45 who had recovered from COVID-19. The CDR3 sequence is CATSREKSSGYSYEQYF. The CDR3 region has the DNA TGTGCCACCAGCAGGGAAAAAAGCAGCGGTTACTCCTACGAGCAGTACTTC.